A single T cell receptor (beta chain) is shown here with its context. In germline, CDR1 is MNHNS, CDR2 SASEGT. The CDR3 extends over 14 amino acids. Trimming left V 7 bases short and J 0 bases short, with 9 bases between. The record originates from a study of T cells after yellow fever vaccination. TCRdb recomputed calls from the 5' RACE reads with MiXCR, one row per CDR3 protein. Among just under 600,000 distinct CDR3 sequences listed, roughly 13% were seen once. The receptor's source is a man aged 25-45 years who received the YFV17D yellow fever vaccine. Sequenced here: PBMCs, sampled on the day of the yellow fever booster vaccination. V and J are TRBV6-1 and TRBJ2-2; no firm D call. DNA for the CDR3: TGTGCCAGCATCTGGCAGGCGAACACCGGGGAGCTGTTTTTT. Its protein product is CASIWQANTGELFF.